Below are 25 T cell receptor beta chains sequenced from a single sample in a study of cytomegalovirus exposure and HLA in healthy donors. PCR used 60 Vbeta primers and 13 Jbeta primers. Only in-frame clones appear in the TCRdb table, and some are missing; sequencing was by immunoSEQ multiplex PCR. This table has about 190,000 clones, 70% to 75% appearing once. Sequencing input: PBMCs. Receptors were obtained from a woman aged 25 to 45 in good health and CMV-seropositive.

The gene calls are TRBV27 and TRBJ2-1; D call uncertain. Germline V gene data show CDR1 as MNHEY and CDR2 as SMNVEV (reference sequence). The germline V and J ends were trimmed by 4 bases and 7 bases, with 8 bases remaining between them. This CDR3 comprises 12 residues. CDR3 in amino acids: CASSSTENEQFF. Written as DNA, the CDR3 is TGTGCCAGCAGTTCAACAGAAAATGAGCAGTTCTTC.

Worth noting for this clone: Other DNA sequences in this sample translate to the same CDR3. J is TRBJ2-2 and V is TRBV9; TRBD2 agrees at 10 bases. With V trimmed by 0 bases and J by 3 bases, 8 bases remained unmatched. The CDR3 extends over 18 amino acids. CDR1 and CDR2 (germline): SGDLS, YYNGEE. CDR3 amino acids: CASSVGPSGRADTGELFF. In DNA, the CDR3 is TGTGCCAGCAGCGTAGGTCCCAGCGGGAGGGCCGACACCGGGGAGCTGTTTTTT.

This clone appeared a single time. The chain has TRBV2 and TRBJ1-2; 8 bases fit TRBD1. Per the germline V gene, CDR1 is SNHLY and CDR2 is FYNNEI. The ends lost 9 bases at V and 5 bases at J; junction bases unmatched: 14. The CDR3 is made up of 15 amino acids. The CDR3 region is CASPKDRVNAYGYTF. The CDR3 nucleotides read TGTGCCAGTCCTAAGGACAGGGTAAACGCATATGGCTACACCTTC.

This chain's CDR3 is CASSVHGVGGYTF. Here the CDR3 DNA reads TGTGCCAGCAGTGTCCACGGGGTGGGAGGCTACACCTTC. The V call is TRBV27, the J call TRBJ1-2; D is uncertain. V lost 5 bases and J 8 bases, leaving 15 bases between the germline ends. The germline CDR1 and CDR2 sequences are MNHEY and SMNVEV (reference sequence). This CDR3 comprises 13 residues.

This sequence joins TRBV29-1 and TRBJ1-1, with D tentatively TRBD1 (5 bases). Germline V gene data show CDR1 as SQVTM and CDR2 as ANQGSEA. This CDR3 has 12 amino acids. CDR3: CSIGVGGTEAFF. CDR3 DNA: TGCAGTATTGGCGTGGGGGGCACTGAAGCTTTCTTT.

This CDR3 is CASSRSGRAFF. The CDR3 region has the DNA TGTGCCAGCAGTCGATCAGGGCGGGCTTTCTTT. J is TRBJ1-1 and V is TRBV28; a possible D gene is TRBD1 (5 bases). Trimming took off 5 bases at V and 11 bases at J, with 12 bases between the two ends. Germline V CDR1 and CDR2: MDHEN, SYDVKM. This CDR3 has 11 amino acids.

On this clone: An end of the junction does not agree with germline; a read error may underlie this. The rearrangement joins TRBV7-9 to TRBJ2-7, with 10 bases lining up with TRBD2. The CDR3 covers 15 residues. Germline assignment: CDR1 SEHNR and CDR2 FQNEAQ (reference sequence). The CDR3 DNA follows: TGTTCCAGCAGCGCCCTAGCGGGAGAGTCCTACGAGCAGTACTTC. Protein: CSSSALAGESYEQYF.

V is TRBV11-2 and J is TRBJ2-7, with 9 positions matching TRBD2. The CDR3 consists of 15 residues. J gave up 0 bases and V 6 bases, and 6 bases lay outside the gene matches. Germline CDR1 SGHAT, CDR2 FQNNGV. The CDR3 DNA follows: TGTGCCAGCAGTTTCGATAGCGGGAGCTCCTACGAGCAGTACTTC. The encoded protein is CASSFDSGSSYEQYF. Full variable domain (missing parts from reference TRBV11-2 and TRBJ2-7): EAGVAQSPRYKIIEKRQSVAFWCNPISGHATLYWYQQILGQGPKLLIQFQNNGVVDDSQLPKDRFSAERLKGVDSTLKIQPAKLEDSAVYLCASSFDSGSSYEQYFGPGTRLTVT.

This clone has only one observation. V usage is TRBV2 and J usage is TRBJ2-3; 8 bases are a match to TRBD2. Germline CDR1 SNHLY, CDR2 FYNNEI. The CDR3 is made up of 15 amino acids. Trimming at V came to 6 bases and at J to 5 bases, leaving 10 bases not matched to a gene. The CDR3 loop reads CASRDLTSAEDTQYF. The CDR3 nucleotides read TGTGCCAGCAGGGATTTGACTAGCGCAGAAGATACGCAGTATTTT.

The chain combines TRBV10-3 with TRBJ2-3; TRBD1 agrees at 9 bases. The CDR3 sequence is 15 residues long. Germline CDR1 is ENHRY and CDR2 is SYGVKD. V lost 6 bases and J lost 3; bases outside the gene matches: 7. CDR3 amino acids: CAIRSGQGETDTQYF. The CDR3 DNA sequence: TGTGCCATCAGATCGGGACAGGGAGAAACAGATACGCAGTATTTT.

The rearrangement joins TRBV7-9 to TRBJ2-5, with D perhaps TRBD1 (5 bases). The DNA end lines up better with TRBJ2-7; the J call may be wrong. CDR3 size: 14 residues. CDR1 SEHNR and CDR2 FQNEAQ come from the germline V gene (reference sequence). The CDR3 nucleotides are TGTGCCAGCAGCTGGACCCAGGGTAGGGGCGAGCAGTACTTC. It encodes CASSWTQGRGEQYF.

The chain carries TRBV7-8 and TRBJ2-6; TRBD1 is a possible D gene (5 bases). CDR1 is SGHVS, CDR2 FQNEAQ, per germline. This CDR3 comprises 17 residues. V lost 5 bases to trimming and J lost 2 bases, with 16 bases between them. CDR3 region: CASSPWTLQAGANVLTF. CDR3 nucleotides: TGTGCCAGCAGCCCCTGGACACTTCAAGCTGGGGCCAACGTCCTGACTTTC.

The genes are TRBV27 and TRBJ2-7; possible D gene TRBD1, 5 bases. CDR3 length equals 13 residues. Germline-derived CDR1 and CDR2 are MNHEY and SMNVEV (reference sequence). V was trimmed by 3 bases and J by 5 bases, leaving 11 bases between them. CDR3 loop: CASSFGREDEQYF. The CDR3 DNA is TGTGCCAGCAGTTTTGGCAGGGAAGACGAGCAGTACTTC.

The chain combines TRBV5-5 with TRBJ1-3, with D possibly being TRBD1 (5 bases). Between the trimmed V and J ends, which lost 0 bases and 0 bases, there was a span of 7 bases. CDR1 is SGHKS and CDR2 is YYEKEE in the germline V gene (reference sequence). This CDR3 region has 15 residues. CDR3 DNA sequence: TGTGCCAGCAGCTTGGACAGGCTCTCTGGAAACACCATATATTTT. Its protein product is CASSLDRLSGNTIYF.

CDR3 sequence (DNA): TGTGCCAGCAGCCTGAACGGGGATACGCAGTATTTT. Protein product: CASSLNGDTQYF. The gene calls are TRBV28 and TRBJ2-3, with D unclear. CDR3 size: 12 residues. Germline CDR1 reads MDHEN; CDR2 reads SYDVKM. With 6 bases removed from V and 6 bases from J, the gap between germline ends came to 10 bases.

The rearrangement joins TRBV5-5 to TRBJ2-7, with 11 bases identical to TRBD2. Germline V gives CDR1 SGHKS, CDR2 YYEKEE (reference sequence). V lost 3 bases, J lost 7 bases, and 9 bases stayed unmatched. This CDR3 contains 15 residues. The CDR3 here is CASSSTSGRKVEQYF. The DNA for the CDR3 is TGTGCCAGCAGCTCCACTAGCGGGAGAAAGGTAGAGCAGTACTTC.

The CDR3 protein is CASSPKTPGTQYF. The CDR3 DNA reads as TGTGCCAGCAGCCCGAAGACTCCAGGGACGCAGTATTTT. The rearrangement joins TRBV7-9 to TRBJ2-3; possibly TRBD1 for D (5 bases). V gave up 5 bases and J gave up 9 bases, with 15 bases separating them. CDR3 length equals 13 residues. CDR1 SEHNR and CDR2 FQNEAQ come from the germline V gene (reference sequence).

CDR3 sequence: CASARAMNTEAFF. CDR3 DNA sequence: TGTGCCAGCGCCAGGGCCATGAACACTGAAGCTTTCTTT. V is TRBV19 and J is TRBJ1-1; D might be TRBD1 (5 bases). Trimming stripped 9 bases from V and 0 bases from J, with 11 bases between. This CDR3 region has 13 residues. CDR1 and CDR2 (germline): LNHDA, SQIVND (reference sequence).

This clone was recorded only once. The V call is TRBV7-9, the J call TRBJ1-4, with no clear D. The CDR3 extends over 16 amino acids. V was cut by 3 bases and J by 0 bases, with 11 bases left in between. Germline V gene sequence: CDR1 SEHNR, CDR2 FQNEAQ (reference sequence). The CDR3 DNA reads TGTGCCAGCAGCTTGAGAACAGCTGCAACTAATGAAAAACTGTTTTTT. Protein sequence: CASSLRTAATNEKLFF.

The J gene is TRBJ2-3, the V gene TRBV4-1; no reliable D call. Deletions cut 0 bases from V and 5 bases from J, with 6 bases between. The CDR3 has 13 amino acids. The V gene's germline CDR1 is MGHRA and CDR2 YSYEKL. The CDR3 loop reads CASSQDSGDTQYF. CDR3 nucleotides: TGCGCCAGCAGCCAAGACTCGGGAGATACGCAGTATTTT.

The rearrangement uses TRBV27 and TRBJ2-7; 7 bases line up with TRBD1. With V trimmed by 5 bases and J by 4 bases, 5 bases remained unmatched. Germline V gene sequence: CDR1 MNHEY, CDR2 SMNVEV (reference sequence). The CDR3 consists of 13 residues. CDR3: CASSESTGYEQYF. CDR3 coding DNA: TGTGCCAGCAGTGAATCGACAGGGTACGAGCAGTACTTC.

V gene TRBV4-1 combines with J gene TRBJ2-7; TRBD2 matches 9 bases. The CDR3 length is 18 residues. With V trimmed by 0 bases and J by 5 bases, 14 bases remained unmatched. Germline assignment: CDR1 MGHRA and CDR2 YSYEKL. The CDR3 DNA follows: TGCGCCAGCAGCCAAGATATAACAGCGGGAGGTTTGATGGACGAGCAGTACTTC. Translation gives CASSQDITAGGLMDEQYF.

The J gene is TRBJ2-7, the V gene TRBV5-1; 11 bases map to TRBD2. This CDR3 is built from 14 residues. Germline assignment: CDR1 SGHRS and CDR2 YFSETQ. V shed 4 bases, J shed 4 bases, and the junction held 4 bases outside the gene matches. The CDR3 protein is CASSGGTSGYEQYF. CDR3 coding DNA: TGCGCCAGCAGCGGGGGGACTAGCGGTTACGAGCAGTACTTC.

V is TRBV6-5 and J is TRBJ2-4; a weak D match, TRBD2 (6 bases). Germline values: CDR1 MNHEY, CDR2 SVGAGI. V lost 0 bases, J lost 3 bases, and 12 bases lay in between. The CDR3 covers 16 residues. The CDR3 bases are TGTGCCAGCAGTTACTCGGAGGGTTTGGGCAAAAACATTCAGTACTTC. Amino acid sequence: CASSYSEGLGKNIQYF.

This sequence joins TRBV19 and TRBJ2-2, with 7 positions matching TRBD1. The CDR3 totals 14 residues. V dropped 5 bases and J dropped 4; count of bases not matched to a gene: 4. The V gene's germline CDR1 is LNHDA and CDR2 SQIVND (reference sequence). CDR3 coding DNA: TGTGCCAGTAGTGGCCAGGGGGTCACCGGGGAGCTGTTTTTT. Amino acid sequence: CASSGQGVTGELFF.